This TCR beta chain was found in a study of T cell repertoires in cytomegalovirus infection. General study findings and limits: The cumulative frequency of public TCR beta families identified carriers of CMV plus the relevant HLA.

V was cut by 0 bases and J by 2 bases, with 17 bases left in between. This CDR3 has 18 residues. Germline V gene data show CDR1 as LGHDT and CDR2 as YNNKEL (reference sequence). Turning to this clonotype: The antigen is not known.

Each CDR3 protein is one row after TCRdb ran MiXCR on the reads. The data contain 290,000 or so distinct CDR3 sequences, roughly 23% of them seen just once; the ten biggest clones take up around 14%. This TCR came from a human donor in good health (CMV status not recorded). Some clones in this sample may be carry-over from other donors' samples. The sequenced sample consisted of PBMCs. The chain recombines TRBV3-1 with TRBJ2-1, with D perhaps TRBD2 (6 bases). CDR3 DNA: TGTGCCAGCAGCCAAGATCGGAAGTGGGGGGACCCCTACAATGAGCAGTTCTTC. As protein: CASSQDRKWGDPYNEQFF.